Below, 28 T cell receptor beta chains from the same sample are listed, as sequenced in a study of blood T cell repertoires in COVID-19. Sequenced by immunoSEQ multiplex PCR; TCRdb stores in-frame clones only, minus some. The table shows about 59,000 clones, with under 90% occurring only once. The sample taken for sequencing was peripheral blood. These TCRs come from an elderly woman with active or convalescent COVID-19.

V is TRBV7-2 and J is TRBJ2-7; 9 bases are a match to TRBD1. J lost 5 bases, V lost 5 bases, and 13 bases had no gene match. The CDR3 totals 16 residues. Germline V lookup: CDR1 SGHTA, CDR2 FQGNSA. Written as DNA, the CDR3 is TGTGCCAGCAGCCACTCAACCGGGACAGGGTCTAACGAGCAGTACTTC. The encoded protein is CASSHSTGTGSNEQYF.

The J gene is TRBJ2-2, the V gene TRBV3-1 (or the pseudogene TRBV3-2); 7 bases match TRBD2. The CDR3 loop spans 14 amino acids. Trimming at V came to 1 base and at J to 9 bases, leaving 5 bases not matched to a gene. Per the germline V gene, CDR1 is LGHDT and CDR2 is YNNKEL (reference sequence). CDR3 amino acids: CASSQGRLARELFF. The CDR3 DNA reads as TGTGCCAGCAGCCAAGGCCGACTAGCCCGGGAGCTGTTTTTT.

The chain couples TRBV20-1 to TRBJ1-5; 10 bases are a match to TRBD1. The CDR3 has 13 amino acids. Germline lookup yields CDR1 DFQATT and CDR2 SNEGSKA (reference sequence). V lost 3 bases, J lost 9 bases, and 5 bases stayed unmatched. The CDR3: CSASRGQGSPQHF. In DNA, the CDR3 is TGCAGTGCTAGTCGGGGACAGGGGTCGCCCCAGCATTTT.

This clone was counted a few times. The chain links TRBV2 to TRBJ1-6, with TRBD1 identical over 10 bases. J gave up 0 bases and V 6 bases, and 8 bases lay outside the gene matches. Looked up from germline, CDR1 is SNHLY and CDR2 is FYNNEI. The CDR3 loop spans 18 amino acids. CDR3 coding DNA: TGTGCCAGCAGCGGGGGACAGGGGATAAACTCCTATAATTCACCCCTCCACTTT. It yields the protein CASSGGQGINSYNSPLHF.

The chain couples TRBV28 to TRBJ1-2; D uncertain. V shed 7 bases and J shed 6 bases, with 12 bases lying between them. The CDR3 has 12 amino acids. Germline CDR1 is MDHEN and CDR2 is SYDVKM. In DNA form, the CDR3 reads TGTGCCAGCACCCGGGGAGAGAATGGCTACACCTTC. Protein: CASTRGENGYTF.

The chain carries TRBV4-3 and TRBJ2-2; D may be TRBD2 (6 bases). Germline loops: CDR1 LGHNA, CDR2 YSLEER. V lost 1 base to trimming and J lost 6 bases, with 9 bases between them. The CDR3 is 14 amino acids. CDR3 amino acids: CASSQVLAPGELFF. CDR3 DNA: TGCGCCAGCAGCCAAGTTCTAGCGCCCGGGGAGCTGTTTTTT.

This sequence joins TRBV11-2 and TRBJ1-2; 9 bases line up with TRBD1. The germline CDR1 and CDR2 sequences are SGHAT and FQNNGV. J lost 3 bases, V lost 4 bases, and 12 bases had no gene match. The CDR3 is made up of 17 amino acids. The CDR3 here is CASSSQRGQGTDYGYTF. The DNA of the CDR3 is TGTGCCAGCAGCTCCCAACGTGGACAGGGGACGGACTATGGCTACACCTTC.

The CDR3 loop is CASSRDRGLGQPQHF. DNA for the CDR3: TGTGCCAGCAGCCGCGACAGGGGGCTTGGGCAGCCCCAGCATTTT. The V call is TRBV6-5, the J call TRBJ1-5; TRBD1 matches at 10 bases. There are 15 residues in the CDR3. The V and J ends lost 6 bases and 7 bases, in that order; junction bases with no gene match: 9. Germline-derived CDR1 and CDR2 are MNHEY and SVGAGI.

The V and J genes are TRBV18 and TRBJ2-3, with 8 bases identical to TRBD1. V trimming: 3 bases; J trimming: 5 bases; junction bases outside the gene matches: 10. The CDR3 sequence is 16 residues long. Per germline, CDR1 KGHSH and CDR2 LQKENI. The CDR3 bases are TGTGCCAGCTCACCCCGGACAGGGATTATATTAGATACGCAGTATTTT. Encoded protein: CASSPRTGIILDTQYF.

The chain uses TRBV18 and TRBJ2-7, with D possibly matching TRBD1 (6 bases). Trimming removed 3 bases at V and 1 base at J, with 10 bases between. This CDR3 comprises 14 residues. The germline V gene encodes CDR1 KGHSH and CDR2 LQKENI. The CDR3 reads CASSPSGQSYEQYF. CDR3 nucleotides: TGTGCCAGCTCACCCTCCGGACAGTCCTACGAGCAGTACTTC.

The sample holds a few counts of this clone. The rearrangement uses TRBV28 and TRBJ2-2, with 10 nucleotides matching TRBD1. Germline CDR1 is MDHEN and CDR2 is SYDVKM. The trim removed 6 bases at V and 6 bases at J, leaving 4 bases unmatched. This CDR3 contains 14 residues. The CDR3 coding sequence is TGTGCCAGCAGCCGTGGACAGGGGGCCGGGGAGCTGTTTTTT. Translation: CASSRGQGAGELFF.

The chain combines TRBV24-1 with TRBJ2-1, with a possible D match to TRBD2 (6 bases). The V end lost 2 bases, the J end lost 9 bases, and 13 bases lay between the germline ends. The CDR3 spans 14 residues. The germline V gene encodes CDR1 KGHDR and CDR2 SFDVKD. In nucleotides, the CDR3 is TGTGCCACCAGTGATTGGGGGGAGTTGGGTGAGCAGTTCTTC. This gives the protein CATSDWGELGEQFF.

This clone has just one count. The chain links TRBV5-6 to TRBJ1-1, with unresolved D. This CDR3 comprises 14 residues. With 1 base removed from V and 2 bases from J, the gap between germline ends came to 9 bases. Looked up from germline, CDR1 is SGHDT and CDR2 is YYEEEE. CDR3 sequence: CASSLRQANTEAFF. In nucleotides, the CDR3 is TGTGCCAGCAGCTTGCGGCAGGCAAACACTGAAGCTTTCTTT.

This clone was detected once. The gene calls are TRBV2 and TRBJ1-4; D is unresolved. Trimming cost V 6 bases and J 6 bases, with 5 bases left between them. The CDR3 loop spans 11 amino acids. The germline gives CDR1 SNHLY, CDR2 FYNNEI. CDR3 amino acids: CASSADEKLFF. The DNA of the CDR3 is TGTGCCAGCAGCGCAGATGAAAAACTGTTTTTT.

This chain joins TRBV15 and TRBJ2-1; 8 nucleotides match TRBD2. The junction had 7 bases not matched to a gene; V was cut back by 0 bases and J by 15 bases. Germline V gives CDR1 LNHNV, CDR2 YYDKDF (reference sequence). The CDR3 is made up of 13 amino acids. The CDR3 sequence is CATSRDLRGGWFF. CDR3 bases: TGTGCCACCAGCAGAGATCTTCGGGGGGGTTGGTTCTTC.

The chain links TRBV7-8 to TRBJ2-7; tentative D call: TRBD2 (5 bases). The CDR3 loop spans 16 amino acids. Germline loops: CDR1 SGHVS, CDR2 FQNEAQ. Trimming cost V 0 bases and J 2 bases, with 14 bases left between them. CDR3 bases: TGTGCCAGCAGCTTAGCAGGAGGCGAACACGCCTACGAGCAGTACTTC. Encoded protein: CASSLAGGEHAYEQYF.

This clone has only a few counts. The chain uses TRBV11-2 and TRBJ1-6, with unresolved D. Germline-derived CDR1 and CDR2 are SGHAT and FQNNGV. V shed 2 bases and J shed 7 bases, with 3 bases lying between them. This CDR3 has 12 amino acids. The CDR3 sequence is CASSLQNSPLHF. CDR3 nucleotides: TGTGCCAGCAGCTTACAGAATTCACCCCTCCACTTT.

V and J are TRBV5-1 and TRBJ1-2; 7 bases are shared with TRBD1. V lost 9 bases and J lost 2; bases outside the gene matches: 10. Germline-derived CDR1 and CDR2 are SGHRS and YFSETQ. The CDR3 loop spans 14 amino acids. The CDR3 here is CATKTGTQNYGYTF. Written as DNA, the CDR3 is TGCGCCACTAAGACAGGGACACAGAACTATGGCTACACCTTC.

The chain has TRBV5-1 and TRBJ2-7, with 7 bases matching TRBD2. The junction had 13 bases not matched to a gene; V was cut back by 1 base and J by 3 bases. The CDR3 is made up of 17 amino acids. Germline lookup yields CDR1 SGHRS and CDR2 YFSETQ. The CDR3 nucleotides are TGCGCCAGCAGCTTGTCCAAATCTCGAACGGGGGGCTACGAGCAGTACTTC. Its protein is CASSLSKSRTGGYEQYF.

The chain uses TRBV18 and TRBJ1-1; no firm D call. The CDR3 contains 13 residues. V dropped 2 bases and J dropped 1 base, with 5 bases sitting between them. Germline V gene lookup returns CDR1 KGHSH and CDR2 LQKENI. CDR3 region: CASSPDKNTEAFF. CDR3 nucleotides: TGTGCCAGCTCACCAGACAAGAACACTGAAGCTTTCTTT.

The sample holds a few counts of this clone. The chain uses TRBV4-3 and TRBJ1-3, with a tentative D call TRBD1 (5 bases). The V gene lost 2 bases and the J gene lost 2 bases, with 16 bases spanning the gap. The CDR3 runs 17 residues. CDR1 is LGHNA, CDR2 YSLEER, per germline. CDR3 amino acids: CASSQLWTREAGNTIYF. The DNA for the CDR3 is TGCGCCAGCAGCCAACTATGGACAAGGGAAGCTGGAAACACCATATATTTT.

The chain employs TRBV9 and TRBJ2-7; 8 bases agree with TRBD2. Germline V lookup: CDR1 SGDLS, CDR2 YYNGEE. The CDR3 is 15 residues long. V lost 0 bases and J lost 2; bases outside the gene matches: 4. The DNA for the CDR3 is TGTGCCAGCAGCGTAGTAGCGGGGCCGACCTACGAGCAGTACTTC. This sequence encodes CASSVVAGPTYEQYF. The full variable domain, in which reference TRBV9 and TRBJ2-7 provide the parts outside the CDR3, is DSGVTQTPKHLITATGQRVTLRCSPRSGDLSVYWYQQSLDQGLQFLIQYYNGEERAKGNILERFSAQQFPDLHSELNLSSLELGDSALYFCASSVVAGPTYEQYFGPGTRLTVT.

The chain couples TRBV19 to TRBJ2-7; D might be TRBD1 (5 bases). The CDR3 is 14 residues long. Germline CDR1 LNHDA, CDR2 SQIVND (reference sequence). V was cut by 0 bases and J by 5 bases, with 11 bases left in between. This chain's CDR3 is CASSIDWAGNEQYF. The DNA for the CDR3 is TGTGCCAGTAGTATAGATTGGGCAGGGAACGAGCAGTACTTC. The variable domain in full, with the rest retrieved from reference TRBV19 and TRBJ2-7, is DGGITQSPKYLFRKEGQNVTLSCEQNLNHDAMYWYRQDPGQGLRLIYYSQIVNDFQKGDIAEGYSVSREKKESFPLTVTSAQKNPTAFYLCASSIDWAGNEQYFGPGTRLTVT.

The chain links TRBV10-2 to TRBJ2-1; 10 nucleotides align to TRBD2. The germline CDR1 and CDR2 sequences are WSHSY and SAAADI. The J segment lost 8 bases and the V segment lost 4 bases, leaving 8 bases of the junction unmatched. This CDR3 spans 15 amino acids. The CDR3 sequence is CASSGERGGFHEQFF. CDR3 nucleotide sequence: TGCGCCAGCAGTGGAGAGCGGGGGGGCTTCCATGAGCAGTTCTTC.

V gene TRBV15 combines with J gene TRBJ1-1; D is undetermined. With 4 bases removed from V and 1 base from J, the gap between germline ends came to 10 bases. In germline, CDR1 is LNHNV, CDR2 YYDKDF (reference sequence). This CDR3 spans 14 amino acids. The CDR3 sequence is CATSNRRGNTEAFF. The CDR3 DNA sequence: TGTGCCACCAGCAACCGACGGGGGAACACTGAAGCTTTCTTT.

The V gene is TRBV7-2, the J gene TRBJ2-5, with no clear D. Germline V lookup: CDR1 SGHTA, CDR2 FQGNSA. The CDR3 has 13 amino acids. V dropped 3 bases and J dropped 5 bases, with 10 bases sitting between them. The CDR3 here is CASSFGRAETQYF. The CDR3 DNA follows: TGTGCCAGCAGCTTCGGTCGAGCGGAGACCCAGTACTTC.

This chain joins TRBV5-4 and TRBJ2-1; 12 nucleotides agree with TRBD2. J was trimmed by 7 bases and V by 3 bases; bases with no gene match: 8. CDR3 length equals 16 residues. Germline CDR1 SGHNT, CDR2 YYREEE (reference sequence). The CDR3 is CASSSFTSGGLNEQFF. The CDR3 nucleotides read TGTGCCAGCAGCTCGTTTACTAGCGGGGGGTTAAATGAGCAGTTCTTC.

The V gene is TRBV9, the J gene TRBJ1-2, with D unclear. Germline lookup yields CDR1 SGDLS and CDR2 YYNGEE. This CDR3 has 15 residues. Trimming cost V 0 bases and J 0 bases, with 9 bases left between them. The CDR3 is CASSVGAGTNYGYTF. Here the CDR3 DNA reads TGTGCCAGCAGCGTAGGGGCAGGCACTAACTATGGCTACACCTTC. Filled out from reference TRBV9 and TRBJ1-2, the complete variable domain reads DSGVTQTPKHLITATGQRVTLRCSPRSGDLSVYWYQQSLDQGLQFLIQYYNGEERAKGNILERFSAQQFPDLHSELNLSSLELGDSALYFCASSVGAGTNYGYTFGSGTRLTVV.